Sequencing of this T cell receptor (beta chain) was carried out in a study of blood T cell repertoires in COVID-19. J lost 4 bases, V lost 5 bases, and 4 bases had no gene match. Per the germline V gene, CDR1 is MNHEY and CDR2 is SMNVEV (reference sequence). The CDR3 runs to 14 residues. All enrollees were about 18 to 89 years old and from fewer than 30 US areas. Profiled with immunoSEQ multiplex PCR; TCRdb holds only in-frame clones, not every one. The data contain a few hundred thousand clones, approximately 89% of them singletons. This sequence originates from a woman aged 45-65 years who had been exposed to COVID-19. The specimen was PBMCs or T cells enriched from blood (not recorded which). J is TRBJ2-1 and V is TRBV27; 8 bases line up with TRBD2. Written as DNA, the CDR3 is TGTGCCAGCAGTGTGACTAGCGCTTACAATGAGCAGTTCTTC. Protein sequence: CASSVTSAYNEQFF.